These 4 T cell receptor beta chains share one sample of origin, sequenced in a study of T cell changes during pregnancy in multiple sclerosis. Using immunoSEQ multiplex PCR, the repertoire was profiled, and TCRdb retains in-frame clones only, with some absent. This table holds tens of thousands of clones, around nine tenths found once. Sequencing was performed on CD8+ T cells from peripheral blood mononuclear cells, taken after pregnancy. The receptors were sampled from a female donor in good health, enrolled as a control in a pregnancy study.

The chain combines TRBV30 with TRBJ2-1; 8 bases are shared with TRBD2. V was clipped by 4 bases and J by 10 bases; unmatched bases: 6. The CDR3 runs 12 residues. The V gene's germline CDR1 is GTSNPN and CDR2 SVGIG (reference sequence). DNA of the CDR3: TGTGCCTGGACGGGGGGGGTCGGGGAGCAGTTCTTC. This sequence encodes CAWTGGVGEQFF.

The rearrangement links TRBV6-5 to TRBJ2-2; 7 nucleotides match TRBD1. Losses at the gene ends were 10 bases for V and 4 bases for J; bases not matched to a gene: 6. Germline V gives CDR1 MNHEY, CDR2 SVGAGI. The CDR3 has 13 residues. As DNA, the CDR3 is TGTGCCACTTGGGACAGATTCACCGGGGAGCTGTTTTTT. Translated, it gives CATWDRFTGELFF.

The chain links TRBV4-3 to TRBJ2-2, with a possible D match to TRBD1 (8 bases). Trimming removed 4 bases from V and 7 bases from J, with 16 bases in between. The CDR3 extends over 15 amino acids. Germline CDR1 LGHNA, CDR2 YSLEER. In nucleotides, the CDR3 is TGCGCCAGCAGCCGCTTACAGGGGGACTACGGGGAGCTGTTTTTT. This codes for CASSRLQGDYGELFF.

This chain uses TRBV30 with TRBJ2-2, with a weak D call TRBD1 (5 bases). The CDR3 extends over 14 amino acids. CDR1 is GTSNPN and CDR2 is SVGIG in the germline V gene (reference sequence). Trimming left V 5 bases short and J 4 bases short, with 14 bases between. CDR3 bases: TGTGCCTGGGGGGCGTATAGAATCACCGGGGAGCTGTTTTTT. It specifies CAWGAYRITGELFF.